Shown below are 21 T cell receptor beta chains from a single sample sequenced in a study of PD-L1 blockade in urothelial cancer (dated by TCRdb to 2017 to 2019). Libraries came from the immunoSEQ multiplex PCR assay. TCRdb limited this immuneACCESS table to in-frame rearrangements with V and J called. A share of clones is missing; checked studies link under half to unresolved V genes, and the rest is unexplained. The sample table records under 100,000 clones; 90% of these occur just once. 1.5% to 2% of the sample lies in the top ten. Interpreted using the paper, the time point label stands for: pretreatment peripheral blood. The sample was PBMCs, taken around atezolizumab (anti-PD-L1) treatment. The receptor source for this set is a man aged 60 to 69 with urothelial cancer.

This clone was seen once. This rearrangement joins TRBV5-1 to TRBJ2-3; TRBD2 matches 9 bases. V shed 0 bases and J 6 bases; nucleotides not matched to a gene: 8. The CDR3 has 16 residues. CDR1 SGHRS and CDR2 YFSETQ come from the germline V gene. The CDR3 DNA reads TGCGCCAGCAGCTTGGATCCGGGACTAGCTTTCGATACGCAGTATTTT. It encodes CASSLDPGLAFDTQYF.

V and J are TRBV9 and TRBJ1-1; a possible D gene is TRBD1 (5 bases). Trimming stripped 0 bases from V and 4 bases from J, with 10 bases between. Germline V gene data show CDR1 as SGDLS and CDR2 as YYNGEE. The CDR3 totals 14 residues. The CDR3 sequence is CASSVVPGSTEAFF. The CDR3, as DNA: TGTGCCAGCAGCGTAGTCCCAGGGTCCACTGAAGCTTTCTTT.

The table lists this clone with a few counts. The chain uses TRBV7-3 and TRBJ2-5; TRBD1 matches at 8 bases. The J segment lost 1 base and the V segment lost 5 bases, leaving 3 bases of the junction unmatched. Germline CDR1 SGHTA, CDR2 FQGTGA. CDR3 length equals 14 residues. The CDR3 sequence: CASSQGAFQETQYF. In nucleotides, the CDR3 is TGTGCCAGCAGCCAGGGGGCATTCCAAGAGACCCAGTACTTC.

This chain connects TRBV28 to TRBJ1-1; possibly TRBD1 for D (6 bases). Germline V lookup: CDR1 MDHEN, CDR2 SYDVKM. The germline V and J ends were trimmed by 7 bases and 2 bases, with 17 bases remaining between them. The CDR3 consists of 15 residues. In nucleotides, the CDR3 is TGTGCCAGCAAGGGTCAAGCAGGGGTCAACACTGAAGCTTTCTTT. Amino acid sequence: CASKGQAGVNTEAFF.

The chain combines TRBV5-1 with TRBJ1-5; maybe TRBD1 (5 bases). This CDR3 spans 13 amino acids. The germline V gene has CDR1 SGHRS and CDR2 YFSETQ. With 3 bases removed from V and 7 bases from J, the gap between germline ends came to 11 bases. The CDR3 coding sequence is TGCGCCAGCAGCTCGGGGGGGGACCAGCCCCAGCATTTT. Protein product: CASSSGGDQPQHF.

The CDR3 sequence is CASSSGSVYEQYF. The CDR3 nucleotides are TGTGCCAGCAGTAGCGGGAGTGTATACGAGCAGTACTTC. The V call is TRBV6-6, the J call TRBJ2-7, with 8 bases fitting TRBD2. The trim removed 5 bases at V and 4 bases at J, leaving 4 bases unmatched. The CDR3 runs 13 residues. Germline V gives CDR1 MNHNY, CDR2 SVGAGI (reference sequence).

The CDR3 region has the DNA TGTGCCAGCAGTGAAGCGCTCGGGGTAGCGGGAAATGAGCAGTTCTTC. The encoded protein is CASSEALGVAGNEQFF. V and J are TRBV2 and TRBJ2-1; TRBD2 matches at 8 bases. This CDR3 region has 16 residues. Per the germline V gene, CDR1 is SNHLY and CDR2 is FYNNEI. V shed 0 bases and J 7 bases; nucleotides not matched to a gene: 8.

CDR3 DNA: TGCAGCGCCGCAGGGCAGGGCACCGGGGAGCTGTTTTTT. This translates into CSAAGQGTGELFF. The chain carries TRBV29-1 and TRBJ2-2; the D gene is possibly TRBD1 (5 bases). V shed 7 bases and J shed 4 bases, with 13 bases lying between them. The V gene's germline CDR1 is SQVTM and CDR2 ANQGSEA. This CDR3 has 13 amino acids.

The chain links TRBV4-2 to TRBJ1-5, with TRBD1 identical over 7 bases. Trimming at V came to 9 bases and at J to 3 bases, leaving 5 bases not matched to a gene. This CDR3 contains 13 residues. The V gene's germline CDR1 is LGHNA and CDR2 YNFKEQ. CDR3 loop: CARSGTVNQPQHF. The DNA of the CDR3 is TGTGCCAGGAGCGGGACAGTCAATCAGCCCCAGCATTTT.

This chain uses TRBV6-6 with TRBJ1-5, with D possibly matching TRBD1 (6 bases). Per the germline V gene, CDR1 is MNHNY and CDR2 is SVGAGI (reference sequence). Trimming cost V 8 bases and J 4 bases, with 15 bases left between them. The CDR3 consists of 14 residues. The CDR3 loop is CASSQGLGNQPQHF. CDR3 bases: TGTGCCAGCTCACAGGGTTTGGGGAATCAGCCCCAGCATTTT.

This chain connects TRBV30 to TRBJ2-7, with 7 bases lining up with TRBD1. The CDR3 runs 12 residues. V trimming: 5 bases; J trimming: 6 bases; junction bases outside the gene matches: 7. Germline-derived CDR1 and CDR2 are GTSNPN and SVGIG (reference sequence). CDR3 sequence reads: CAWRQGDGEQYF. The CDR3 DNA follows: TGTGCCTGGCGACAGGGAGACGGCGAGCAGTACTTC.

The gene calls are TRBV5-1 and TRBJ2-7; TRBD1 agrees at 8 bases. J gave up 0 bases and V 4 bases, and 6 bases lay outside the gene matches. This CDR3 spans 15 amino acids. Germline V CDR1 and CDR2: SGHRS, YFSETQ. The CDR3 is CASSKGQEASYEQYF. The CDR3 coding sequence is TGCGCCAGCAGCAAGGGACAGGAAGCCTCCTACGAGCAGTACTTC.

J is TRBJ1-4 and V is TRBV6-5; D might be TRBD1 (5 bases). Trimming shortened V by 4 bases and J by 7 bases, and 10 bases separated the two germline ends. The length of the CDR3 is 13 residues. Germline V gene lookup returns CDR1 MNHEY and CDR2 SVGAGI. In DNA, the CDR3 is TGTGCCAGCAGTTTTTGGGGGGGTGAAAAACTGTTTTTT. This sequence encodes CASSFWGGEKLFF.

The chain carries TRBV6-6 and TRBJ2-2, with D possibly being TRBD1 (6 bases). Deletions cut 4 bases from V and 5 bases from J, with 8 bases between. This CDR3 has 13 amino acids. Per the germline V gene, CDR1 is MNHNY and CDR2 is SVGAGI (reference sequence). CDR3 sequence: CASSLGGTGELFF. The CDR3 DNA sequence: TGTGCCAGCAGTTTAGGGGGTACCGGGGAGCTGTTTTTT.

The CDR3 DNA sequence: TGTGCCAGCAGCTCCAACCCACTTACAGGGGGCCTTAACGAGCAGTACTTC. Translation gives CASSSNPLTGGLNEQYF. The rearrangement links TRBV7-9 to TRBJ2-7, with TRBD1 identical over 9 bases. Germline lookup yields CDR1 SEHNR and CDR2 FQNEAQ (reference sequence). Trimming took 4 bases from V and 5 from J; bases not matched to a gene: 15. This CDR3 is 17 amino acids long. Full variable domain (outside the CDR3, taken from reference TRBV7-9 and TRBJ2-7): DTGVSQNPRHKITKRGQNVTFRCDPISEHNRLYWYRQTLGQGPEFLTYFQNEAQLEKSRLLSDRFSAERPKGSFSTLEIQRTEQGDSAMYLCASSSNPLTGGLNEQYFGPGTRLTVT.

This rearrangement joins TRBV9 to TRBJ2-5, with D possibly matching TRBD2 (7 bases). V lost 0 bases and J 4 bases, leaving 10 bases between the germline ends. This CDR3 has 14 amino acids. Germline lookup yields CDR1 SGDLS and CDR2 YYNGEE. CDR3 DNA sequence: TGTGCCAGCAGCGTAGGGGGGGGCCCAGAGACCCAGTACTTC. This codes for CASSVGGGPETQYF.

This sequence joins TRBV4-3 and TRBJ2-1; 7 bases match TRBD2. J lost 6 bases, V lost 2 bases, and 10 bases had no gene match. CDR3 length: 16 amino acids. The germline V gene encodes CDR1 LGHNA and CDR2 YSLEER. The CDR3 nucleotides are TGCGCCAGCAGCCAACGGACCGGGGGGTGGGGCAATGAGCAGTTCTTC. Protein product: CASSQRTGGWGNEQFF.

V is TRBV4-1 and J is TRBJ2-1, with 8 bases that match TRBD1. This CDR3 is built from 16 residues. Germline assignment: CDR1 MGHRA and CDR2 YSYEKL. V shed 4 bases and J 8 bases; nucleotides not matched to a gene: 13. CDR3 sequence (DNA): TGCGCCAGCAGCCTTAGAACAGGGGGGATCCGGGATGAGCAGTTCTTC. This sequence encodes CASSLRTGGIRDEQFF.

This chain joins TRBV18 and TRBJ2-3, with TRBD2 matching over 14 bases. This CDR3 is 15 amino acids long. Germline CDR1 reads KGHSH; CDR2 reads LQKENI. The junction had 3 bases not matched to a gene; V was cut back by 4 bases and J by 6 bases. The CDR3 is CASSQGLAGVDTQYF. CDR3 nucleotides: TGTGCCAGCTCACAGGGACTAGCGGGAGTGGATACGCAGTATTTT.

CDR3 loop: CASSLAGNTGASYGYTF. The CDR3 nucleotides read TGCGCCAGCAGCTTGGCGGGCAATACAGGGGCCTCCTATGGCTACACCTTC. The V and J genes are TRBV5-1 and TRBJ1-2; 7 nucleotides line up with TRBD1. This CDR3 has 17 amino acids. V was clipped by 0 bases and J by 4 bases; unmatched bases: 12. CDR1 and CDR2 from the germline V gene are SGHRS and YFSETQ.

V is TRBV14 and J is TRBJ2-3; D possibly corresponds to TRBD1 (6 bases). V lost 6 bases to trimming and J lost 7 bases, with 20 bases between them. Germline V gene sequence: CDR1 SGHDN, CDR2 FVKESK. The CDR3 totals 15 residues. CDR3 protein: CASRRTGQRGNTQYF. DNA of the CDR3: TGTGCCAGCAGACGCACAGGACAGAGGGGGAATACGCAGTATTTT.